This TCR beta chain was profiled in a study of blood T cell repertoires in COVID-19. Study background: There were acute and convalescent COVID-19 samples, and they came from the United States, Italy and Spain. PBMCs, B-cell-depleted T cells, or T cells provided the cDNA or gDNA that made up the material.

The CDR3 consists of 14 residues. The J segment lost 1 base and the V segment lost 6 bases, leaving 4 bases of the junction unmatched. Germline CDR1 is MNHEY and CDR2 is SVGAGI. Original data processing: How many nucleated cells were present was estimated from reference gene primer amplification. Clones were sequenced by immunoSEQ multiplex PCR, and TCRdb holds only the in-frame ones, with some missing. The DNA was the basis for D and trimming; V, J and clone size are from that table. The sample records over 130,000 clones, 85% being singletons. The chain joins TRBV6-5 to TRBJ2-3; TRBD1 matches at 7 bases. Sequenced input: peripheral blood. This TCR was sampled from a man aged 50 or older with acute or convalescent COVID-19. CDR3 residues: CASRWDSGTDTQYF. CDR3 nucleotides: TGTGCCAGCAGATGGGACAGTGGCACAGATACGCAGTATTTT.